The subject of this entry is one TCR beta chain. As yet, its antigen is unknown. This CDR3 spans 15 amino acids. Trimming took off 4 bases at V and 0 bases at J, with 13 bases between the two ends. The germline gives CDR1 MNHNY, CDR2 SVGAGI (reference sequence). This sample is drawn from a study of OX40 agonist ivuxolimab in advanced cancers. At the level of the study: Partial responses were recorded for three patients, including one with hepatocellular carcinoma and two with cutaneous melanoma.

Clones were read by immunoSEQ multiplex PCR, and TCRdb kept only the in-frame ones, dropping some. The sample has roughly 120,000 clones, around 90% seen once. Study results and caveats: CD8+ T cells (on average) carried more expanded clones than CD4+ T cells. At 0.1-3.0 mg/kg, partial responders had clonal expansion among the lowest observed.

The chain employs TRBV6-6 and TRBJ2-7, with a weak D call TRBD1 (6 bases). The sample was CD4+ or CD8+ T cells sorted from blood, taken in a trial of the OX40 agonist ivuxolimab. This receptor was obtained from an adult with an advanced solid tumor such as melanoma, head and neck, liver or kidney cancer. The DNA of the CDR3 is TGTGCCAGCAGTTCCCGGGACACCATCTCCTACGAGCAGTACTTC. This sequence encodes CASSSRDTISYEQYF.